This TCR beta chain was found in a study of blood T cells in healthy people across ages. CDR3 size: 16 residues. Germline loops: CDR1 SGHTA, CDR2 FQGNSA. Combining a sample-barcoded 5' primer with a J-beta primer mix, a second PCR ran for about 7 to 11 cycles. TCRdb called the 5' RACE reads again in MiXCR, with one record for every CDR3 protein. Of over 1,200,000 distinct CDR3 sequences listed, 55% to 75% are singletons. The TCR comes from a man younger than 35 in good health. The chain combines TRBV7-2 with TRBJ2-5; 7 bases are a match to TRBD2. The better agreement between TRBJ2-7 and the DNA end casts doubt on the J call. The sequencing sample was made of blood. Here the CDR3 reads CASSPLARTSSYEQYF. CDR3 DNA: TGTGCCAGCAGCCCTCTTGCACGGACTAGCTCCTACGAGCAGTACTTC.